The 24 T cell receptor beta chains below were found in one sample sequenced in a study of cytomegalovirus exposure and HLA in healthy donors. Both 60 Vbeta primers and 13 Jbeta primers went into the PCR. Here immunoSEQ multiplex PCR was the method, and the copy in TCRdb shows in-frame clones only, minus some. Recorded for this sample: 50,000 to 70,000 clones. Input material: PBMCs. The receptors originated from a male donor in good health and CMV-seronegative.

The CDR3 coding sequence is TGTGCCAGCAGTGAAAGACAGGGGGCGATCTATGGCTACACCTTC. Translation gives CASSERQGAIYGYTF. The rearrangement links TRBV2 to TRBJ1-2, with 10 bases matching TRBD1. CDR1 is SNHLY and CDR2 is FYNNEI in the germline V gene. The CDR3 extends over 15 amino acids. Losses at the gene ends were 2 bases for V and 4 bases for J; bases not matched to a gene: 4.

The chain uses TRBV10-3 and TRBJ1-3; no definite D call. The CDR3 totals 15 residues. The germline gives CDR1 ENHRY, CDR2 SYGVKD. Trimming took 3 bases from V and 0 from J, leaving 9 bases between them. As DNA, the CDR3 is TGTGCCATCAGTGATTACACCCTCTCTGGAAACACCATATATTTT. This codes for CAISDYTLSGNTIYF.

The chain employs TRBV30 and TRBJ2-7, with 10 bases aligning to TRBD2. Trimming cost V 4 bases and J 2 bases; bases outside gene matches: 8. This CDR3 contains 15 residues. Germline V gene lookup returns CDR1 GTSNPN and CDR2 SVGIG (reference sequence). CDR3 nucleotides: TGTGCCTGGACAACCGCAGCGGGAGGGCCCTACGAGCAGTACTTC. This sequence encodes CAWTTAAGGPYEQYF.

V usage is TRBV7-6 and J usage is TRBJ2-5, with D perhaps matching TRBD1 (6 bases). Germline loops: CDR1 SGHVS, CDR2 FNYEAQ. V shed 1 base and J shed 7 bases, with 10 bases lying between them. The CDR3 totals 13 residues. CDR3 region: CASSLGTATTQYF. The CDR3 bases are TGTGCCAGCAGCTTAGGGACAGCTACGACCCAGTACTTC. The complete variable domain, with remaining parts taken from reference TRBV7-6 and TRBJ2-5, reads GAGVSQSPRYKVTKRGQDVALRCDPISGHVSLYWYRQALGQGPEFLTYFNYEAQQDKSGLPNDRFSAERPEGSISTLTIQRTEQRDSAMYRCASSLGTATTQYFGPGTRLLVL.

V is TRBV29-1 and J is TRBJ2-3; no clear D gene. CDR1 is SQVTM and CDR2 is ANQGSEA in the germline V gene. The CDR3 loop spans 12 amino acids. V lost 4 bases and J lost 0, with 5 bases in between. The CDR3 coding sequence is TGCAGCGTTGCACTCAGCACAGATACGCAGTATTTT. Translated, it gives CSVALSTDTQYF.

The chain is built from TRBV7-3 and TRBJ2-2, with TRBD1 as a possible D gene (5 bases). Trimming stripped 3 bases from V and 6 bases from J, with 11 bases between. Germline V gene lookup returns CDR1 SGHTA and CDR2 FQGTGA. The CDR3 totals 14 residues. The CDR3 DNA reads as TGTGCCAGCAGCTTGGGGCCTTCTTCCGGGGAGCTGTTTTTT. Protein sequence: CASSLGPSSGELFF. The entire variable domain, with the rest obtained from reference TRBV7-3 and TRBJ2-2, is as follows: GAGVSQTPSNKVTEKGKYVELRCDPISGHTALYWYRQSLGQGPEFLIYFQGTGAADDSGLPNDRFFAVRPEGSVSTLKIQRTERGDSAVYLCASSLGPSSGELFFGEGSRLTVL.

The CDR3 DNA reads TGTGCCAGCAGCCACACAGATACGCAGTATTTT. As protein: CASSHTDTQYF. The chain employs TRBV7-9 and TRBJ2-3; D uncertain. The CDR3 consists of 11 residues. Germline loops: CDR1 SEHNR, CDR2 FQNEAQ (reference sequence). Trimming stripped 5 bases from V and 2 bases from J, with 2 bases between.

The chain joins TRBV30 to TRBJ1-1; 7 nucleotides line up with TRBD1. Looked up from germline, CDR1 is GTSNPN and CDR2 is SVGIG (reference sequence). The CDR3 has 12 amino acids. CDR3 amino acids: CPQLGTAFYAFF. The CDR3 DNA sequence: TGTCCCCAACTAGGGACAGCGTTTTATGCTTTCTTT.

The chain is built from TRBV19 and TRBJ2-1; a possible D gene is TRBD2 (5 bases). The CDR3 has 12 amino acids. In germline, CDR1 is LNHDA, CDR2 SQIVND (reference sequence). Trimming stripped 6 bases from V and 7 bases from J, with 10 bases between. The CDR3 spells CASSKGGNEQFF. The CDR3 nucleotides read TGTGCCAGTAGCAAGGGCGGGAATGAGCAGTTCTTC. The full variable domain, rest sourced from reference TRBV19 and TRBJ2-1, is DGGITQSPKYLFRKEGQNVTLSCEQNLNHDAMYWYRQDPGQGLRLIYYSQIVNDFQKGDIAEGYSVSREKKESFPLTVTSAQKNPTAFYLCASSKGGNEQFFGPGTRLTVL.

The rearrangement uses TRBV27 and TRBJ2-3; the D gene is possibly TRBD2 (6 bases). This CDR3 has 15 amino acids. V was trimmed by 6 bases and J by 1 base, leaving 14 bases between them. CDR1 is MNHEY and CDR2 is SMNVEV in the germline V gene (reference sequence). Here the CDR3 reads CASSLRGGGTDTQYF. CDR3 sequence (DNA): TGTGCCAGCAGCCTGCGAGGAGGGGGCACAGATACGCAGTATTTT.

Regarding this clone: One junction end disagrees with the germline gene, perhaps due to a read error. In the same sample, other DNA sequences code for this CDR3. V usage is TRBV28 and J usage is TRBJ1-6; D may be TRBD1 (6 bases). The CDR3 has 16 residues. Germline CDR1 is MDHEN and CDR2 is SYDVKM. In nucleotides, the CDR3 is TGTGCCAGCAGTTTTGATCGGGGGGCTGTAAGTTCACCCCTACACTTT. Translated, it gives CASSFDRGAVSSPLHF.

V usage is TRBV21-1 and J usage is TRBJ1-2; TRBD1 was called by the table and not checked on the DNA. TRBV21-1 is marked as a pseudogene. This CDR3 has 17 amino acids. The CDR3 bases are TGTGCCAGCAGCAAAGGTGGGGACAGGGAAGCTAACTATGGCTACACCTTC. This translates into CASSKGGDREANYGYTF.

The chain employs TRBV19 and TRBJ1-4; D might be TRBD1 (5 bases). The CDR3 runs to 17 residues. Germline V gene data show CDR1 as LNHDA and CDR2 as SQIVND (reference sequence). Trimming removed 3 bases at V and 0 bases at J, with 14 bases between. CDR3 protein: CASSMSPQGATNEKLFF. CDR3 DNA: TGTGCCAGTAGTATGTCACCCCAGGGTGCAACTAATGAAAAACTGTTTTTT.

The chain links TRBV13 to TRBJ1-4; TRBD1 matches at 7 bases. From germline, CDR1 is PRHDT and CDR2 FYEKMQ (reference sequence). V lost 2 bases and J lost 8; bases outside the gene matches: 5. The CDR3 is made up of 14 amino acids. CDR3 in DNA: TGTGCCAGCAGCTTAAGACAGGGAAGGGAAAAACTGTTTTTT. Protein product: CASSLRQGREKLFF. Full variable domain (remainder filled in from reference TRBV13 and TRBJ1-4): AAGVIQSPRHLIKEKRETATLKCYPIPRHDTVYWYQQGPGQDPQFLISFYEKMQSDKGSIPDRFSAQQFSDYHSELNMSSLELGDSALYFCASSLRQGREKLFFGSGTQLSVL.

J is TRBJ1-1 and V is TRBV4-1; maybe TRBD1 (6 bases). CDR3 size: 15 residues. Trimming removed 3 bases from V and 1 base from J, with 12 bases in between. The V gene's germline CDR1 is MGHRA and CDR2 YSYEKL. The CDR3 loop reads CASSHLQGSNTEAFF. DNA of the CDR3: TGCGCCAGCAGCCATCTACAGGGTTCGAACACTGAAGCTTTCTTT.

The rearrangement joins TRBV5-1 to TRBJ1-4, with D perhaps matching TRBD1 (6 bases). The CDR3 sequence is 16 residues long. Trimming took off 3 bases at V and 3 bases at J, with 15 bases between the two ends. The germline gives CDR1 SGHRS, CDR2 YFSETQ. CDR3 bases: TGCGCCAGCAGCTCGGACAGATCCCGACCTAATGAAAAACTGTTTTTT. It encodes CASSSDRSRPNEKLFF.

This chain joins TRBV11-2 and TRBJ1-2; the D is unclear. Germline CDR1 is SGHAT and CDR2 is FQNNGV. This CDR3 has 13 residues. The V and J ends lost 2 bases and 3 bases respectively, with 7 bases between them. This chain's CDR3 is CASSLLPDYGYTF. The CDR3 DNA reads as TGTGCCAGCAGCTTACTCCCCGACTATGGCTACACCTTC.

J is TRBJ2-7 and V is TRBV7-9; D ambiguous. Per the germline V gene, CDR1 is SEHNR and CDR2 is FQNEAQ (reference sequence). The CDR3 has 14 amino acids. V lost 2 bases to trimming and J lost 7 bases, with 15 bases between them. CDR3 residues: CASSLHSIELEQYF. CDR3 coding DNA: TGTGCCAGCAGCTTACACTCGATTGAGCTGGAGCAGTACTTC.

The CDR3 DNA follows: TGTGCCAGCAGCTTACTGGGTAGCCCAGATACGCAGTATTTT. Translation gives CASSLLGSPDTQYF. The rearrangement links TRBV7-9 to TRBJ2-3; no reliable D call. Deletions cut 2 bases from V and 4 bases from J, with 10 bases between. Germline assignment: CDR1 SEHNR and CDR2 FQNEAQ (reference sequence). CDR3 length equals 14 residues.

The V and J genes are TRBV27 and TRBJ2-7, with TRBD2 matching over 10 bases. J gave up 2 bases and V 6 bases, and 7 bases lay outside the gene matches. The CDR3 runs 15 residues. CDR1 MNHEY and CDR2 SMNVEV come from the germline V gene (reference sequence). CDR3 protein: CASRGTSGNAYEQYF. Here the CDR3 DNA reads TGTGCCAGCAGGGGAACTAGCGGGAACGCCTACGAGCAGTACTTC.

This chain uses TRBV6-4 with TRBJ2-3, with 7 bases matching TRBD1. CDR3 length: 14 residues. V trimming: 4 bases; J trimming: 2 bases; junction bases outside the gene matches: 3. Germline values: CDR1 MRHNA, CDR2 SNTAGT. CDR3 DNA sequence: TGTGCCAGCAGTGGGGGGACAGACACAGATACGCAGTATTTT. Protein sequence: CASSGGTDTDTQYF.

The chain couples TRBV28 to TRBJ1-4, with D unresolved. Germline V CDR1 and CDR2: MDHEN, SYDVKM. Trimming took 7 bases from V and 0 from J, leaving 12 bases between them. There are 15 residues in the CDR3. The chain's CDR3 is CASMFAGATNEKLFF. The DNA of the CDR3 is TGTGCCAGCATGTTCGCTGGAGCAACTAATGAAAAACTGTTTTTT.

The DNA for the CDR3 is TGCGCCAGCAGCCAAACCGGGACACTCTTCTACGAGCAGTACTTC. Translated, it gives CASSQTGTLFYEQYF. This chain joins TRBV4-1 and TRBJ2-5, with D tentatively TRBD1 (6 bases). The end of the DNA fits TRBJ2-7 better, so the J call may be wrong. This CDR3 comprises 15 residues. CDR1 and CDR2 (germline): MGHRA, YSYEKL.

The chain recombines TRBV10-3 with TRBJ2-7; D possibly corresponds to TRBD2 (5 bases). Trimming took 3 bases from V and 2 from J, leaving 17 bases between them. Germline V gene sequence: CDR1 ENHRY, CDR2 SYGVKD. CDR3 length: 16 residues. The chain's CDR3 is CAISDPGVPTAYEQYF. CDR3 bases: TGTGCCATCAGTGACCCCGGGGTACCCACCGCCTACGAGCAGTACTTC.